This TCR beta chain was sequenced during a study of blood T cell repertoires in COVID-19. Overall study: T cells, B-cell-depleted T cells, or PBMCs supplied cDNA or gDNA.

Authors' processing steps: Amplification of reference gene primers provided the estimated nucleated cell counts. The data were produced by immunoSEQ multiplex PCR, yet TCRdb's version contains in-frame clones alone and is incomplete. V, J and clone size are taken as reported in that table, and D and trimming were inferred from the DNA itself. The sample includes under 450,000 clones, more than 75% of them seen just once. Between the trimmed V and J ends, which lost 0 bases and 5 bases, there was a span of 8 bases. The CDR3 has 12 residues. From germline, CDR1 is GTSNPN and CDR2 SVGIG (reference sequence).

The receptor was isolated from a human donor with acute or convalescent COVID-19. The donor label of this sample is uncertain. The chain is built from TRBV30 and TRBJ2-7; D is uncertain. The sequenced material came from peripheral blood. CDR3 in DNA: TGTGCCTGGAGTGTAGCCCTTAACGAGCAGTACTTC. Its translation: CAWSVALNEQYF.